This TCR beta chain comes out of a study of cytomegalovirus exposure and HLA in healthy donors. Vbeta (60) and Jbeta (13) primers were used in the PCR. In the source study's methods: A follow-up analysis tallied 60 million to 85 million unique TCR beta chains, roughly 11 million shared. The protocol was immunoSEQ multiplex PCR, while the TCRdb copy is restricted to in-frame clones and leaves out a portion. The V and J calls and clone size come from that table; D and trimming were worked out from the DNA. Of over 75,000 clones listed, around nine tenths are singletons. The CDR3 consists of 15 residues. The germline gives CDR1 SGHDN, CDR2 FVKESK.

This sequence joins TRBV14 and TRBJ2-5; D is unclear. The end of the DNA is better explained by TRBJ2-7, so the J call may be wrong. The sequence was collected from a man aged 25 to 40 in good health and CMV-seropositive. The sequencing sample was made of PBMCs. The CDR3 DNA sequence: TGTGCCAGCAGCCAAGATCGGTCAGAGGCCTACGAGCAGTACTTC. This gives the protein CASSQDRSEAYEQYF.